This section outlines one T cell receptor (beta chain) sequence together with its context. The CDR3 consists of 16 residues. The germline V and J ends were trimmed by 0 bases and 6 bases, with 15 bases remaining between them. Looked up from germline, CDR1 is LGHNA and CDR2 is YSLEER. The data are from a study of tumor-infiltrating lymphocytes in localized non-small cell lung cancer. TCRdb's copy holds only in-frame clones and misses some; the assay was immunoSEQ multiplex PCR. The sample carries 15,000 to 20,000 clones, around 80% recorded once. Sequencing input: lung tumor tissue. The TCR comes from a human donor with non-small cell lung cancer. This rearrangement joins TRBV4-3 to TRBJ2-1; D possibly matches TRBD1 or TRBD2 (6 bases each). In DNA, the CDR3 is TGCGCCAGCAGCCAAGATGCGGGACAACCTTCCAATGAGCAGTTCTTC. Its protein product is CASSQDAGQPSNEQFF.